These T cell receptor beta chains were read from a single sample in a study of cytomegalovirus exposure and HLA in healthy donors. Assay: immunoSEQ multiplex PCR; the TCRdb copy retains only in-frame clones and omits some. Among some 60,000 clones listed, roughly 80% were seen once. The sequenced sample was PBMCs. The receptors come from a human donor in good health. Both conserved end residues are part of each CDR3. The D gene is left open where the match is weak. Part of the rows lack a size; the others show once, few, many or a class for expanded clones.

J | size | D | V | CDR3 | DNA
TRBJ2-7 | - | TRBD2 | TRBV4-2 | CASSQDRKGLAEAYEQYF | TGTGCCAGCAGCCAAGATCGGAAGGGGCTAGCGGAAGCCTACGAGCAGTACTTC
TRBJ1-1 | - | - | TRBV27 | CASRRTVNTEAFF | TGTGCCAGCAGGCGGACAGTGAACACTGAAGCTTTCTTT
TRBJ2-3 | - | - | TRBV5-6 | CASSRSNESGTDTQYF | TGTGCCAGCAGCCGGAGTAACGAGTCGGGCACAGATACGCAGTATTTT
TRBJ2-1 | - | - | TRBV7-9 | CASSLYEYNEQFF | TGTGCCAGCAGCTTATACGAGTACAATGAGCAGTTCTTC
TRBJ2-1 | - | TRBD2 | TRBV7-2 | CASSSGLAGYNEQFF | TGTGCCAGCAGCTCGGGACTAGCGGGCTACAATGAGCAGTTCTTC
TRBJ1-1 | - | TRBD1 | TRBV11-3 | CASSPGQGYEAFF | TGTGCCAGCAGCCCGGGACAGGGGTATGAAGCTTTCTTT
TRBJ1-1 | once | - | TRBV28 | CASSFGARNTEAFF | TGTGCCAGCAGTTTTGGAGCGAGGAACACTGAAGCTTTCTTT
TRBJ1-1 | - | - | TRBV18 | CASSLNSARDTEAFF | TGTGCCAGCTCACTCAATTCTGCGAGGGACACTGAAGCTTTCTTT
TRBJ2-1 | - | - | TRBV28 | CASSFYLVSSYNEQFF | TGTGCCAGCAGTTTCTACCTCGTTAGCTCCTACAATGAGCAGTTCTTC
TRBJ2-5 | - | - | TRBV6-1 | CASTRGSEETQYF | TGTGCCAGCACCCGGGGTAGTGAGGAGACCCAGTACTTC
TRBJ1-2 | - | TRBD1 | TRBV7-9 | CASSLPGQGETNYGYTF | TGTGCCAGCAGCCTCCCGGGACAGGGGGAAACTAACTATGGCTACACCTTC
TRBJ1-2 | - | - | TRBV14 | CASSLGYSYGYTF | TGTGCCAGCAGCCTAGGTTACAGCTATGGCTACACCTTC
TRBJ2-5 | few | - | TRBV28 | CASSGTGTSQETQYF | TGTGCCAGCAGTGGGACCGGGACAAGTCAAGAGACCCAGTACTTC
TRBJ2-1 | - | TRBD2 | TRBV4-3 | CASSQEPSGGEDEQFF | TGCGCCAGCAGCCAAGAGCCTAGCGGGGGGGAGGATGAGCAGTTCTTC